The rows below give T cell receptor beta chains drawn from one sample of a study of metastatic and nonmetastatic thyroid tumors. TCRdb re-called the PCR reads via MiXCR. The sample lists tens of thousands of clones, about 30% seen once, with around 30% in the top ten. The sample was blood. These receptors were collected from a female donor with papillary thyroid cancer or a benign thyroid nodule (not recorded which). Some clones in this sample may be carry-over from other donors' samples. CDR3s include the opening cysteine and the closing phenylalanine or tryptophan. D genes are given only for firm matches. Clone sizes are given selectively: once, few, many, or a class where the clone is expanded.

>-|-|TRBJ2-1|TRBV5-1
TGCGCCAGCAGCCCTCGGGGTGATGAGCAGTTCTTC
CASSPRGDEQFF
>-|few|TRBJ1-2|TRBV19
TGTGCCAGTAGTATTTCAGTCTATGGCTACACCTTC
CASSISVYGYTF
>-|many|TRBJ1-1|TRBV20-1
TGCAGTGCTAGGCGGGGGGGGACTGAAGCTTTCTTT
CSARRGGTEAFF
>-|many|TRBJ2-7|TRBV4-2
TGTGCCAGCAGCCAAGAGAACAACTACGAGCAGTACTTC
CASSQENNYEQYF
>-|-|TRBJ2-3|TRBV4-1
TGCGCCAGCAGGGTCGAGGGAACGCAGTATTTT
CASRVEGTQYF
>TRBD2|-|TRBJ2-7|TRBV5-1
TGCGCCAGCAGCACTACAGGGACTAGCGGGTGTACGAGGGAGCAATACTTC
CASSTTGTSGCTREQYF
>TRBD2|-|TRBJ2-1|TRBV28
TGTGTCAACATCGTGGGACTAGCGGCACCGCTGAGCTCCTACAATGAGCAGTTCTTC
CVNIVGLAAPLSSYNEQFF
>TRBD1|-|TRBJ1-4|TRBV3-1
TGTGCCAGCAGCGCGGGACAGGGTTTGGAAAAACTGTTTTTT
CASSAGQGLEKLFF
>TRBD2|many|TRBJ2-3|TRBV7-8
TGTGCCAGCGTCCCATATGGGACTAGGGCCACAGATACGCAGTATTTT
CASVPYGTRATDTQYF
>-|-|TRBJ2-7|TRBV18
TGTGCCAGCTCATCCTTCGGGGGATACGAGCAGTACTTC
CASSSFGGYEQYF
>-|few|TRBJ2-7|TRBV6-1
TGTGCCATTGTGGGAGGTTACGAGCAGTACTTC
CAIVGGYEQYF
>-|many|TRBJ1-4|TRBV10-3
TGTGCCATCAGTGAACCTAATGAAAAACTGTTTTTT
CAISEPNEKLFF
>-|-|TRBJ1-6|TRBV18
TGTGCCAGCTCAATGACTGAGAATTCACCCCTCCACTTT
CASSMTENSPLHF
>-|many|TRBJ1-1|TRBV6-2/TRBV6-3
TGTGCCAGCAGTTATGTGGGGACGGACTACTCGCGGAACACTGAAGCTTTCTTT
CASSYVGTDYSRNTEAFF
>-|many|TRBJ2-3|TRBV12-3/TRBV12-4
TGTGCCAGCAGTTTAGGCAGGGCGACAGATACGCAGTATTTT
CASSLGRATDTQYF
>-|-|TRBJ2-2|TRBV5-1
TGCGCCAGCAGAGGCGCAACGAACACCGGTGAGCTGTTTTTT
CASRGATNTGELFF
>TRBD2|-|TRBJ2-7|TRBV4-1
TGCGCCAGCAGCCTTACTAGCGGGGACTACGAGCAGTACTTC
CASSLTSGDYEQYF
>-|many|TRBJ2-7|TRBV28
TGTGCCAGCAGTTTATGGAACGGTTTCCACGAGCAGTACTTC
CASSLWNGFHEQYF
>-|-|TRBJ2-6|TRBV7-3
TGTGCCAGCAGCCCGACCCCTGGGGCCAACGTCCTGACTTTC
CASSPTPGANVLTF
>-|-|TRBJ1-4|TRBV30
TGTGCCTGGAGTAGGGTTGAAGAAAAACTGTTTTTT
CAWSRVEEKLFF
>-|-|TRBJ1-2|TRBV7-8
TGTGCCAGCAGCTTAGGTATAAGCTATGTCTACACCTTC
CASSLGISYVYTF
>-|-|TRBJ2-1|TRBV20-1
TGCAGAGCCACGGCGGGACATGATTTCAATGAGCAGTTCTTC
CRATAGHDFNEQFF
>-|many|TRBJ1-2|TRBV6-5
TGTGCCAGCAGTTACTCCCCGGGGGGTAGTGGCTATGGCTACACCTTC
CASSYSPGGSGYGYTF
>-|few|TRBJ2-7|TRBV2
TGTGACAGCAGTCCGTACTACGAGCAGTACTTC
CDSSPYYEQYF
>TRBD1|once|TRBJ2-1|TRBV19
TGTGCCAGTTGTTTAGGTGCGAGGGGGCGTTTCAATGAGCAGTTCTTC
CASCLGARGRFNEQFF
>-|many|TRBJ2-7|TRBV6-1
TGTGCCAGCAGGGACAGTTCCGAGCAGTACTTC
CASRDSSEQYF
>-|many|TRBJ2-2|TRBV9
TGTGCCAGCAGCGTTACGGGGACCGGGGAGCTGTTTTTT
CASSVTGTGELFF
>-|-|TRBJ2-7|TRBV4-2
TGTGCCAGCAGCCAAGGCAACAACTACGAGCAGTACTTC
CASSQGNNYEQYF
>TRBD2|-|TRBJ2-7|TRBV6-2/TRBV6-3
TGTGCCAGCAGACCCCTAGCGGGGGGCCTCTACGAGCAGTACTTC
CASRPLAGGLYEQYF
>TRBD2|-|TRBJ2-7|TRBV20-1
TGCAGTGCTATCCAGCGGGGTAGCCTTGACTCCTACGAGCAGTACTTC
CSAIQRGSLDSYEQYF
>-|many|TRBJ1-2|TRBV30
TGTGCCTGGAGTGGCCGGGGGGGGCTGTTTAACTATGGCTACACCTTC
CAWSGRGGLFNYGYTF
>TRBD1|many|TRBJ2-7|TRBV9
TGTGCCAGCAGCGTAGGGGACAGGGCCTACGAGCAGTACTTC
CASSVGDRAYEQYF
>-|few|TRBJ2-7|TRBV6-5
TGTGCCAGCAGTTACAGGGAAGGTGGCGACGAGCAGTACTTC
CASSYREGGDEQYF
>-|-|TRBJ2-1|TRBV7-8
TGTGCCAGTAGCCCACGTACGGTGGATCAGTTCTTC
CASSPRTVDQFF
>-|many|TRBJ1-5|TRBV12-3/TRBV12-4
TGTGCCAGCAGTTACGGACGAAACAATCAGCCCCAGCATTTT
CASSYGRNNQPQHF
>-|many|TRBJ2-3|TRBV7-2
TGTGCCAGCAGCGCTGGACAATGGGCTACGACGGGCACAGATACGCAGTATTTT
CASSAGQWATTGTDTQYF
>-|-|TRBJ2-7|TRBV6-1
TGTGCCAGTAGTGAGGGGGGTGCCTACGAGCAGTACTTC
CASSEGGAYEQYF
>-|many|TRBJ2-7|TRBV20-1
TGCAGTGCTTCAACCCCCCAACGGACCTACGAGCAGTACTTC
CSASTPQRTYEQYF
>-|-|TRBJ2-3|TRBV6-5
TGTGCCAGCAGAGTTACTTCTAGCACAGATACGCAGTATTTT
CASRVTSSTDTQYF
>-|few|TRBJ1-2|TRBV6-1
TGTGCCAGCAGTGAATCGAGACAATCATATGGCTACATCTTC
CASSESRQSYGYIF
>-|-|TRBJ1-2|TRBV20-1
TGCAGTGCAGCCACTCCGGTGATTAGCTATGGCTACACCTTC
CSAATPVISYGYTF
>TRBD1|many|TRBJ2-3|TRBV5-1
TGCGCCAGCAGCTTTCAGGGGGCGAGTCTCGCAGATACGCAGTATTTT
CASSFQGASLADTQYF
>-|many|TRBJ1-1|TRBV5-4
TGTGCCAGCAACCTCAGGGACGGGGTCACTGAAGCTTTCTTT
CASNLRDGVTEAFF
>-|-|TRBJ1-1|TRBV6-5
TGTCACAGCAGTTACCGAAGGGGTGCTGAAGCTTACTTT
CHSSYRRGAEAYF
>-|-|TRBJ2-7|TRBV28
TGTGCCAGCAGTCCCGCAGGGGTTGAGGCCTACGAGCAGTACTTC
CASSPAGVEAYEQYF
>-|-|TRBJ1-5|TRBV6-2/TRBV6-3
TGTGCCAGCAGTTCAAGCAATCATCCACAGCATTTT
CASSSSNHPQHF
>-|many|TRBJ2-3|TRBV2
TGTGCCAGCTTACAGGGACGCGATACGCAGTATTTT
CASLQGRDTQYF
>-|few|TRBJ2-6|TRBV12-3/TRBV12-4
TGTGCCAGCAGTTACATGGTTGGGGCCAACGTCCTGACTTTC
CASSYMVGANVLTF